A selection of T cell receptor beta chains follows, all from one sample in a study of blood T cell repertoires in COVID-19. The protocol was immunoSEQ multiplex PCR, while the TCRdb copy is restricted to in-frame clones and leaves out a portion. The sample holds over 90,000 clones, roughly 87% seen once. The specimen sequenced was peripheral blood. The source is a human donor in a cohort sampled during active COVID-19. The CDR3 runs from the conserved cysteine through the conserved F or W. Fields, in order: clone size, J gene, D gene, CDR3 length, V gene, CDR3 protein, CDR3 DNA. D genes are given only for firm matches. Clone sizes are given selectively: once, few, many, or a class where the clone is expanded.

>NA|TRBJ2-1|TRBD1|12|TRBV4-1
CASSPGGSEQFF
TGCGCCAGCAGCCCAGGGGGCAGTGAGCAGTTCTTC
>NA|TRBJ2-5|NA|15|TRBV7-8
CASSLGGRGWETQYF
TGTGCCAGCAGCTTAGGTGGTCGGGGTTGGGAGACCCAGTACTTC
>NA|TRBJ1-2|TRBD1|16|TRBV28
CASNTPGGQDFDGYTF
TGTGCCAGCAACACCCCCGGCGGACAGGATTTTGACGGCTACACCTTC
>NA|TRBJ2-3|TRBD2|17|TRBV29-1
CSVEDRASGGQPDTQYF
TGCAGCGTTGAAGATCGCGCTAGCGGGGGGCAGCCAGATACGCAGTATTTT
>NA|TRBJ2-7|NA|13|TRBV2
CASSEEQGTEQYF
TGTGCCAGCAGTGAAGAACAGGGTACCGAGCAGTACTTC
>few|TRBJ2-1|TRBD2|13|TRBV29-1
CSANRGGAGEQFF
TGCAGCGCAAATCGCGGGGGAGCGGGTGAGCAGTTCTTC
>NA|TRBJ2-1|TRBD2|16|TRBV24-1
CATSSEGSSGSNEQFF
TGTGCCACCAGTTCAGAGGGGTCTAGCGGGAGCAATGAGCAGTTCTTC
>NA|TRBJ2-5|NA|15|TRBV11-1
CASSLARTAQETQYF
TGTGCCAGCAGCTTAGCAAGGACAGCCCAAGAGACCCAGTACTTC
>once|TRBJ2-7|TRBD2|13|TRBV27
CASNPGGVHEQYF
TGTGCCAGCAACCCGGGAGGGGTCCACGAGCAGTACTTC
>NA|TRBJ2-1|NA|15|TRBV7-3
CASSLMSGGYNEQFF
TGTGCCAGCAGCTTAATGTCCGGGGGCTACAATGAGCAGTTCTTC
>NA|TRBJ2-5|NA|15|TRBV7-8
CASSLEGGYQETQYF
TGTGCCAGCAGCTTAGAGGGGGGGTACCAAGAGACCCAGTACTTC
>NA|TRBJ1-2|NA|13|TRBV12-3/TRBV12-4
CASSLAADYGYTF
TGTGCCAGCAGTTTAGCGGCCGACTATGGCTACACCTTC
>NA|TRBJ2-5|NA|13|TRBV29-1
CSVGRGIQETQYF
TGCAGCGTTGGCAGGGGAATCCAAGAGACCCAGTACTTC
>NA|TRBJ2-7|TRBD1|15|TRBV28
CASSQRTGLTYRQYF
TGTGCCAGCAGTCAACGGACAGGGTTGACTTACCGGCAGTACTTC
>NA|TRBJ2-3|TRBD2|17|TRBV10-1
CASSESVGRGGTDTQYF
TGCGCCAGCAGTGAGTCGGTCGGGAGGGGGGGCACAGATACGCAGTATTTT
>once|TRBJ1-2|NA|16|TRBV3-1/TRBV3-2
CASSLSAGRGGNGYTF
TGTGCCAGCAGCCTAAGTGCAGGCAGGGGAGGGAATGGCTACACCTTC
>NA|TRBJ2-1|TRBD1|15|TRBV7-9
CASSPRDRRYNEQFF
TGTGCCAGCAGCCCACGGGACAGGAGATACAATGAGCAGTTCTTC
>NA|TRBJ2-7|TRBD1|16|TRBV5-6
CASSLGGGQGGDEQYF
TGTGCCAGCAGCTTGGGGGGTGGACAGGGTGGGGACGAGCAGTACTTC
>NA|TRBJ2-5|TRBD2|18|TRBV24-1
CATQRGWGQGYSEETQYF
TGTGCCACCCAGCGGGGGTGGGGTCAGGGGTATTCGGAAGAGACCCAGTACTTC
>NA|TRBJ2-1|TRBD2|16|TRBV29-1
CSVEGWASGRINEQFF
TGCAGCGTTGAGGGTTGGGCTAGCGGGAGGATTAATGAGCAGTTCTTC
>NA|TRBJ2-4|TRBD2|18|TRBV19
CASSIRSGGRMVKNIQYF
TGTGCCAGTAGTATAAGGTCGGGGGGGCGGATGGTCAAAAACATTCAGTACTTC
>NA|TRBJ2-5|TRBD2|15|TRBV6-5
CASSPGLAGQETQYF
TGTGCCAGCAGCCCCGGACTAGCGGGGCAAGAGACCCAGTACTTC
>once|TRBJ1-1|NA|15|TRBV19
CASSIQVQGVAEAFF
TGTGCCAGTAGTATTCAGGTCCAAGGGGTCGCTGAAGCTTTCTTT